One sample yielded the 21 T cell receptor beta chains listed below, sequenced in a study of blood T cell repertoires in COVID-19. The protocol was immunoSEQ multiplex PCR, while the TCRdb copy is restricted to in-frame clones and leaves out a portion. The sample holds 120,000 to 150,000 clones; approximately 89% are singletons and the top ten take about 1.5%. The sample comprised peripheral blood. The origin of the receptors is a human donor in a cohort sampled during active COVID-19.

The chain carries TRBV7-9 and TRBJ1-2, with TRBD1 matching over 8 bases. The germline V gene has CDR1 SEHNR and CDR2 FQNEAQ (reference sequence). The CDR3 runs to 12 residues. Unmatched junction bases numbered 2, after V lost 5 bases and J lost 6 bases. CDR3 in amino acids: CASSQTGDGYTF. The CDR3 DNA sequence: TGTGCCAGCAGCCAGACAGGGGATGGCTACACCTTC.

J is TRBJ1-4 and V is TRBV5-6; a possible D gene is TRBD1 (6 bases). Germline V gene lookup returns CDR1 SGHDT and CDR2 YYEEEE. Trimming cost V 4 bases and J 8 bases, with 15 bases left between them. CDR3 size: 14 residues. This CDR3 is CASSRAPRGEKLFF. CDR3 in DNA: TGTGCCAGCAGCCGGGCCCCAAGGGGGGAAAAACTGTTTTTT. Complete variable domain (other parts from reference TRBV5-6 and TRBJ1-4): DAGVTQSPTHLIKTRGQQVTLRCSPKSGHDTVSWYQQALGQGPQFIFQYYEEEERQRGNFPDRFSGHQFPNYSSELNVNALLLGDSALYLCASSRAPRGEKLFFGSGTQLSVL.

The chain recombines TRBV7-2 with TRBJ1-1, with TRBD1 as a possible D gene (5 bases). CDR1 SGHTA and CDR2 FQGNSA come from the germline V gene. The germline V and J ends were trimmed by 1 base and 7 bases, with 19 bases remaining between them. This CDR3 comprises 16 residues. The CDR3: CASSLEAGLRYGEAFF. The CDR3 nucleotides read TGTGCCAGCAGCTTAGAGGCAGGGTTAAGATATGGTGAAGCTTTCTTT.

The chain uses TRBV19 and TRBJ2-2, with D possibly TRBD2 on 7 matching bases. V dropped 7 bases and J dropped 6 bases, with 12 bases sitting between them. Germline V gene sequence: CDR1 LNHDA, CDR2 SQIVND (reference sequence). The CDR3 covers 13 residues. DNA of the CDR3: TGTGCCAGTAAGGCGGGGGCGGCCGGGGAGCTGTTTTTT. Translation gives CASKAGAAGELFF.

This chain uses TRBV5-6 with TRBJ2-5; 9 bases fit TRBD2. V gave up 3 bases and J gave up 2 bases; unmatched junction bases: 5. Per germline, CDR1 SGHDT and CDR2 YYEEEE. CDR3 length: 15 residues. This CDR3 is CASSYETSGQETQYF. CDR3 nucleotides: TGTGCCAGCAGCTACGAGACTAGCGGACAAGAGACCCAGTACTTC.

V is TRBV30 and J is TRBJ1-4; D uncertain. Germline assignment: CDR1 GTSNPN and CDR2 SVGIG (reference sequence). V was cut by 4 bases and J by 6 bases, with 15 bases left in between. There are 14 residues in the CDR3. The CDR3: CAWTTRGYDEKLFF. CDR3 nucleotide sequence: TGTGCCTGGACTACTCGGGGTTACGATGAAAAACTGTTTTTT.

The CDR3 region is CASSFSYRYRGIYGYTF. The CDR3 nucleotides read TGTGCCAGCAGTTTTTCCTATCGGTACAGAGGGATCTATGGCTACACCTTC. The chain links TRBV28 to TRBJ1-2; D unclear. The germline V gene encodes CDR1 MDHEN and CDR2 SYDVKM. The CDR3 is made up of 17 amino acids. Trimming shortened V by 3 bases and J by 4 bases, and 21 bases separated the two germline ends.

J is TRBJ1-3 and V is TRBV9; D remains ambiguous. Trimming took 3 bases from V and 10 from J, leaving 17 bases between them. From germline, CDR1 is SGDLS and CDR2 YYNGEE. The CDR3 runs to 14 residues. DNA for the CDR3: TGTGCCAGCAGCGCCCGATCCCCGGGGATGACCATATATTTT. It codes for CASSARSPGMTIYF.

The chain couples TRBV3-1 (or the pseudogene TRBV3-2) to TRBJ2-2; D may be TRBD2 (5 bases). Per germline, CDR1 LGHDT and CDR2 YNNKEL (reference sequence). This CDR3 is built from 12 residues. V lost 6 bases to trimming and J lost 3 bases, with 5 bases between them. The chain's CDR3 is CASRDYTGELFF. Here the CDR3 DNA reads TGTGCCAGCAGGGACTACACCGGGGAGCTGTTTTTT.

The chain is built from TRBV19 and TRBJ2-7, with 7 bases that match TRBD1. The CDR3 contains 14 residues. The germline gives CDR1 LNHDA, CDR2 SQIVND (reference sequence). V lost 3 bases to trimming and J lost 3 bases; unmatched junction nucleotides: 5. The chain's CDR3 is CASSIAGGLYEQYF. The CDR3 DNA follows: TGTGCCAGTAGTATCGCAGGGGGTCTCTACGAGCAGTACTTC.

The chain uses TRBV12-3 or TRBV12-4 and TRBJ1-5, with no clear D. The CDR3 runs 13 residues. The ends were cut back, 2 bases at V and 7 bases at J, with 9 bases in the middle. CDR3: CASSLWFGQPQHF. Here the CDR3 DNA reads TGTGCCAGCAGTTTATGGTTCGGGCAGCCCCAGCATTTT.

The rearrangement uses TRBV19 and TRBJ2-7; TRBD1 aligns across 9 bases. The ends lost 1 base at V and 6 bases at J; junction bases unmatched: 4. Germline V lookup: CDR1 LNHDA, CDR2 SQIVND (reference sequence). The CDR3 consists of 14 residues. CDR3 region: CASSIGTGGIEQYF. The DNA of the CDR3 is TGTGCCAGTAGTATAGGCACAGGGGGCATCGAGCAGTACTTC. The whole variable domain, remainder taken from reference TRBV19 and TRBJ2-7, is DGGITQSPKYLFRKEGQNVTLSCEQNLNHDAMYWYRQDPGQGLRLIYYSQIVNDFQKGDIAEGYSVSREKKESFPLTVTSAQKNPTAFYLCASSIGTGGIEQYFGPGTRLTVT.

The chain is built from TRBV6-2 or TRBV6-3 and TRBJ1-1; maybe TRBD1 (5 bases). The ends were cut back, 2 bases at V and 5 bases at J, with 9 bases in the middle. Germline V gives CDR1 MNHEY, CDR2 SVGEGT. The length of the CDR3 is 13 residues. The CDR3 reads CASSYQGITEAFF. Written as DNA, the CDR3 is TGTGCCAGCAGTTACCAGGGTATAACTGAAGCTTTCTTT.

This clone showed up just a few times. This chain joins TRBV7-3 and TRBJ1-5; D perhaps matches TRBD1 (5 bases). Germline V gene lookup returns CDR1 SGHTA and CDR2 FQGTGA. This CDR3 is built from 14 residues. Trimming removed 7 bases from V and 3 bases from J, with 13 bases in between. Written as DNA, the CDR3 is TGTGCCAGCATCAGGACCAGGGACAATCAGCCCCAGCATTTT. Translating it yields CASIRTRDNQPQHF.

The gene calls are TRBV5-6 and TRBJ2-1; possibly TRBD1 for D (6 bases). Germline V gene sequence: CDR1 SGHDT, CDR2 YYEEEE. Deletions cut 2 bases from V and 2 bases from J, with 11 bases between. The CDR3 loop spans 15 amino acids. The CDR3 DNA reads TGTGCCAGCAGCTTAGGGGCAGGGGCCTACAATGAGCAGTTCTTC. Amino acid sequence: CASSLGAGAYNEQFF.

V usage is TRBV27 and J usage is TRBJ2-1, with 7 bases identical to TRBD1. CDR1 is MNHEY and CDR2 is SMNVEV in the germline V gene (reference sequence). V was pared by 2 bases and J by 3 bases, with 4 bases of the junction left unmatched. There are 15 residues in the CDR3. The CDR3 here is CASSLGQGVYNEQFF. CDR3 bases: TGTGCCAGCAGTTTAGGGCAGGGGGTCTACAATGAGCAGTTCTTC.

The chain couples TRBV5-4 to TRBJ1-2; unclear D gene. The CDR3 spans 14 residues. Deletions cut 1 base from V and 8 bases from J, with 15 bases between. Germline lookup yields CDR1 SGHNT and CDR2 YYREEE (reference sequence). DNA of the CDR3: TGTGCCAGCAGCTTGTCGACGGAGGTTAACGGCTACACCTTC. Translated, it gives CASSLSTEVNGYTF.

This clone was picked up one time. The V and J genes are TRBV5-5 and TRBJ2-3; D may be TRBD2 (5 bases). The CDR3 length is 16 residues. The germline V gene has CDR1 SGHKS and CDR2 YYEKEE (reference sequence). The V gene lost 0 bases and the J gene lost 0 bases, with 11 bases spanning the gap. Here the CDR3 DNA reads TGTGCCAGCAGCTTGGCCTTTGGGGAGAGCACAGATACGCAGTATTTT. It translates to CASSLAFGESTDTQYF.

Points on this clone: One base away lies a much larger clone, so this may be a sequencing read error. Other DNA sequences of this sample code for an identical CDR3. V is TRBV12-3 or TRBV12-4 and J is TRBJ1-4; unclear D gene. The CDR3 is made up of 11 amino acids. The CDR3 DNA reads TGTGCCAGCAGTTTAGGGAGAAAACTTTTTTTT. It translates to CASSLGRKLFF.

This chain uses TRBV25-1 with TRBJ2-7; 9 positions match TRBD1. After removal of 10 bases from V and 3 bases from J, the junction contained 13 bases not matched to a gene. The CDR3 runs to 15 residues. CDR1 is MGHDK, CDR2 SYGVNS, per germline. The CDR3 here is CATTPDRGNLYEQYF. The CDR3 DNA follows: TGTGCCACCACCCCGGACAGGGGTAACCTCTACGAGCAGTACTTC.

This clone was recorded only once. The CDR3 region is CASSRAYEQYF. CDR3 DNA: TGTGCCAGCAGCCGGGCCTACGAGCAGTACTTC. The rearrangement joins TRBV12-3 or TRBV12-4 to TRBJ2-7; the D is unclear. The CDR3 is 11 amino acids. The V gene lost 6 bases and the J gene lost 2 bases, with 5 bases spanning the gap.